Below, 24 T cell receptor beta chains from the same sample are listed, as sequenced in a study of beta chain features in type 1 diabetes (dated by TCRdb to the late 2010s). No antigen has been identified for these receptors. The paper as a whole reports these results and caveats: In all four CD4+ subsets, TCRB CDR3 length was moderately but significantly shorter in type 1 diabetes patients.

Libraries were prepared through the immunoSEQ multiplex PCR assay. All of the isolated RNA was reverse transcribed with the High Capacity cDNA Reverse Transcription Kit, so expressed TCRB transcripts were sequenced. Drawn from immuneACCESS, this table holds only the in-frame rearrangements with V and J called that TCRdb kept. Clones are partly lost; checked studies trace under half to an unresolved V gene and leave the rest unexplained. In this sample the table shows roughly 700,000 clones, around 15% of which occur a single time. The ten largest clones add up to approximately 0.022% of the sample. Sequencing used naive CD4+ T cells from blood. Reading the label with the study, this specimen's cell subset or site is: true naive CD4+ T cells. Every receptor here comes from a man younger than 35 with type 1 diabetes.

As concerns this clone: This specimen includes other DNA sequences encoding the same CDR3. The V gene is TRBV19, the J gene TRBJ2-3; D gene unclear. V dropped 3 bases and J dropped 6 bases, with 7 bases sitting between them. The CDR3 is made up of 12 amino acids. The V gene's germline CDR1 is LNHDA and CDR2 SQIVND (reference sequence). This chain's CDR3 is CASSISADTQYF. The CDR3 coding sequence is TGTGCCAGTAGTATCTCGGCGGATACGCAGTATTTT.

The J gene is TRBJ2-7, the V gene TRBV28; 10 bases line up with TRBD2. Germline values: CDR1 MDHEN, CDR2 SYDVKM. The CDR3 loop spans 15 amino acids. V lost 6 bases and J lost 3; bases outside the gene matches: 8. The CDR3 DNA follows: TGTGCCAGCAGGGGAACTAGCGGGGCACACTACGAGCAGTACTTC. This gives the protein CASRGTSGAHYEQYF.

The rearrangement joins TRBV5-6 to TRBJ2-5; a possible D gene is TRBD2 (6 bases). Germline loops: CDR1 SGHDT, CDR2 YYEEEE. CDR3 size: 14 residues. Trimming removed 4 bases at V and 2 bases at J, with 12 bases between. CDR3 sequence (DNA): TGTGCCAGCAGCGCAATGGGACTGCAAGAGACCCAGTACTTC. It translates to CASSAMGLQETQYF.

As to this clone: The sample holds other DNA sequences that translate to the same CDR3. The V and J genes are TRBV18 and TRBJ2-7; D gene unclear. The CDR3 loop spans 13 amino acids. V lost 0 bases, J lost 3 bases, and 6 bases lay in between. Per the germline V gene, CDR1 is KGHSH and CDR2 is LQKENI. The CDR3 spells CASSPPSLYEQYF. The CDR3 DNA reads as TGTGCCAGCTCACCACCGTCTCTCTACGAGCAGTACTTC.

This clone was counted only a few times. The V and J genes are TRBV2 and TRBJ2-5; D gene unclear. The V end lost 4 bases, the J end lost 5 bases, and 11 bases lay between the germline ends. Germline loops: CDR1 SNHLY, CDR2 FYNNEI. The CDR3 extends over 13 amino acids. This chain's CDR3 is CASSGETRETQYF. The CDR3 bases are TGTGCCAGCAGTGGTGAGACGCGGGAGACCCAGTACTTC. Complete variable domain (other parts from reference TRBV2 and TRBJ2-5): EPEVTQTPSHQVTQMGQEVILRCVPISNHLYFYWYRQILGQKVEFLVSFYNNEISEKSEIFDDQFSVERPDGSNFTLKIRSTKLEDSAMYFCASSGETRETQYFGPGTRLLVL.

The genes are TRBV7-9 and TRBJ2-3, with 10 bases aligning to TRBD2. The CDR3 spans 15 residues. The germline V gene has CDR1 SEHNR and CDR2 FQNEAQ (reference sequence). The ends lost 5 bases at V and 2 bases at J; junction bases unmatched: 4. The CDR3 region is CASSTLAGVTDTQYF. CDR3 in DNA: TGTGCCAGCAGCACCCTAGCGGGGGTCACAGATACGCAGTATTTT. Full variable domain (outside the CDR3, taken from reference TRBV7-9 and TRBJ2-3): DTGVSQNPRHKITKRGQNVTFRCDPISEHNRLYWYRQTLGQGPEFLTYFQNEAQLEKSRLLSDRFSAERPKGSFSTLEIQRTEQGDSAMYLCASSTLAGVTDTQYFGPGTRLTVL.

The rearrangement links TRBV6-1 to TRBJ2-7; D perhaps matches TRBD2 (5 bases). Deletions cut 8 bases from V and 1 base from J, with 18 bases between. The CDR3 has 15 amino acids. Germline V gives CDR1 MNHNS, CDR2 SASEGT. CDR3 loop: CASVEAYTESYEQYF. The CDR3 DNA reads as TGTGCCAGCGTGGAGGCCTATACAGAATCCTACGAGCAGTACTTC.

The chain has TRBV30 and TRBJ1-1; possible D gene TRBD1, 5 bases. V was trimmed by 1 base and J by 4 bases, leaving 13 bases between them. Germline values: CDR1 GTSNPN, CDR2 SVGIG (reference sequence). The CDR3 runs 14 residues. DNA of the CDR3: TGTGCCTGGAGTGATAGGGGCGGACTCACTGAAGCTTTCTTT. Its translation: CAWSDRGGLTEAFF.

This clone was recorded a few times. This chain uses TRBV7-2 with TRBJ2-5; 11 bases agree with TRBD2. Per the germline V gene, CDR1 is SGHTA and CDR2 is FQGNSA. Unmatched junction bases numbered 17, after V lost 5 bases and J lost 6 bases. The CDR3 loop spans 18 amino acids. CDR3 bases: TGTGCCAGCAGCCCCGCGCCGGGGCTAGCGGGGGGTTGGAAGACCCAGTACTTC. Encoded protein: CASSPAPGLAGGWKTQYF.

This clone was found a few times. The sample holds other DNA sequences that translate to the same CDR3. The chain uses TRBV7-9 and TRBJ2-2; D not certain. This CDR3 contains 12 residues. CDR1 is SEHNR, CDR2 FQNEAQ, per germline (reference sequence). With 1 base removed from V and 6 bases from J, the gap between germline ends came to 3 bases. CDR3 nucleotide sequence: TGTGCCAGCAGCTTAGGTCCCGGGGAGCTGTTTTTT. It translates to CASSLGPGELFF.

The chain employs TRBV27 and TRBJ2-7; perhaps TRBD2 as D (5 bases). The V end was cut by 3 bases, the J end by 5 bases, with 11 bases between. The CDR3 is 13 amino acids. From germline, CDR1 is MNHEY and CDR2 SMNVEV (reference sequence). CDR3 residues: CASSFYGENEQYF. The CDR3 DNA follows: TGTGCCAGCAGTTTTTACGGGGAAAACGAGCAGTACTTC.

This rearrangement joins TRBV29-1 to TRBJ1-4, with TRBD1 identical over 10 bases. Germline V gene data show CDR1 as SQVTM and CDR2 as ANQGSEA. The trim removed 6 bases at V and 8 bases at J, leaving 6 bases unmatched. The CDR3 is made up of 13 amino acids. CDR3 nucleotide sequence: TGCAGCGTACTACCGGGACAGGGGGAAAAACTGTTTTTT. Protein product: CSVLPGQGEKLFF.

The chain has TRBV2 and TRBJ2-1, with 7 bases that match TRBD2. Germline loops: CDR1 SNHLY, CDR2 FYNNEI. The CDR3 runs to 15 residues. J lost 3 bases, V lost 1 base, and 3 bases had no gene match. The CDR3 DNA follows: TGTGCCAGCAGTGAAGGGCTAGCGGACTACAATGAGCAGTTCTTC. Its protein is CASSEGLADYNEQFF.

V and J are TRBV9 and TRBJ2-5; a possible D gene is TRBD2 (6 bases). Germline-derived CDR1 and CDR2 are SGDLS and YYNGEE. Trimming pared 0 bases from V and 5 bases from J, leaving 14 bases between. The CDR3 consists of 15 residues. This CDR3 reads CASSVAPGTGETQYF. CDR3 nucleotides: TGTGCCAGCAGCGTAGCCCCAGGGACTGGGGAGACCCAGTACTTC.

The chain is built from TRBV4-1 and TRBJ2-5, with 7 positions matching TRBD2. The CDR3 consists of 16 residues. V lost 0 bases to trimming and J lost 4 bases; unmatched junction nucleotides: 8. CDR1 is MGHRA, CDR2 YSYEKL, per germline. CDR3 sequence reads: CASSQDKSGGVETQYF. The CDR3, as DNA: TGCGCCAGCAGCCAAGATAAATCGGGGGGAGTAGAGACCCAGTACTTC.

This rearrangement joins TRBV29-1 to TRBJ1-5; 7 positions match TRBD1. Germline trimming cut 7 bases from V and 4 bases from J; bases unmatched to any gene: 4. Per the germline V gene, CDR1 is SQVTM and CDR2 is ANQGSEA. This CDR3 has 12 residues. In nucleotides, the CDR3 is TGCAGCGCCGGACAGGTTAATCAGCCCCAGCATTTT. It is translated as CSAGQVNQPQHF.

The table lists this clone with a few counts. This sequence joins TRBV28 and TRBJ2-7; perhaps TRBD2 as D (7 bases). This CDR3 has 17 amino acids. Germline V gives CDR1 MDHEN, CDR2 SYDVKM. The ends were cut back, 4 bases at V and 5 bases at J, with 24 bases in the middle. CDR3 protein: CASSYLYRVAGSDEQYF. The CDR3 nucleotides read TGTGCCAGCAGTTATCTCTACAGGGTAGCGGGTTCCGACGAGCAGTACTTC.

The rearrangement links TRBV30 to TRBJ1-3; D perhaps matches TRBD1 (5 bases). Between the trimmed V and J ends, which lost 1 base and 0 bases, there was a span of 10 bases. This CDR3 is built from 15 residues. In germline, CDR1 is GTSNPN, CDR2 SVGIG (reference sequence). CDR3 region: CAWSDGTISGNTIYF. As DNA, the CDR3 is TGTGCCTGGAGTGACGGGACGATCTCTGGAAACACCATATATTTT.

The chain combines TRBV6-1 with TRBJ1-2, with TRBD1 matching 7 bases. Germline CDR1 MNHNS, CDR2 SASEGT. The length of the CDR3 is 15 residues. Trimming at V came to 5 bases and at J to 2 bases, leaving 8 bases not matched to a gene. The CDR3 coding sequence is TGTGCCAGCAGTCAACAGGGGTTCGGCAACTATGGCTACACCTTC. Amino acids: CASSQQGFGNYGYTF.

In its sample, this clone was seen a few times. Other DNA sequences within the sample encode an identical CDR3. This chain links TRBV6-6 with TRBJ1-1; no clear D gene. From germline, CDR1 is MNHNY and CDR2 SVGAGI (reference sequence). Trimming took 6 bases from V and 1 from J, leaving 3 bases between them. CDR3 length equals 11 residues. CDR3 loop: CASSPNTEAFF. CDR3 nucleotides: TGTGCCAGCAGCCCGAACACTGAAGCTTTCTTT.

The chain uses TRBV4-1 and TRBJ2-5, with D possibly matching TRBD1 (6 bases). This CDR3 is built from 15 residues. Trimming pared 6 bases from V and 3 bases from J, leaving 17 bases between. The germline V gene has CDR1 MGHRA and CDR2 YSYEKL. The DNA of the CDR3 is TGCGCCAGCAGATACCGACAGGAGATTGAAGAGACCCAGTACTTC. It yields the protein CASRYRQEIEETQYF.

The chain has TRBV5-1 and TRBJ1-2; no firm D call. The CDR3 spans 13 residues. Trimming took 0 bases from V and 10 from J, leaving 13 bases between them. The germline CDR1 and CDR2 sequences are SGHRS and YFSETQ. The CDR3 coding sequence is TGCGCCAGCAGCTTGGAGGGCCCCAAAGTCTACACCTTC. Protein sequence: CASSLEGPKVYTF.

The V and J genes are TRBV6-1 and TRBJ2-1; TRBD1 agrees at 7 bases. Germline CDR1 MNHNS, CDR2 SASEGT. The CDR3 loop spans 13 amino acids. V shed 8 bases and J 5 bases; nucleotides not matched to a gene: 6. CDR3 coding DNA: TGTGCCAGCTCGGACAGGAGTCACAATGAGCAGTTCTTC. It yields the protein CASSDRSHNEQFF.

The DNA of the CDR3 is TGTGCCAGCAGCTTATCGGGGACAGCGAACACCGGGGAGCTGTTTTTT. Protein: CASSLSGTANTGELFF. This chain uses TRBV7-3 with TRBJ2-2, with 7 bases that match TRBD1. V dropped 2 bases and J dropped 0; count of bases not matched to a gene: 3. Germline loops: CDR1 SGHTA, CDR2 FQGTGA. The CDR3 loop spans 16 amino acids.